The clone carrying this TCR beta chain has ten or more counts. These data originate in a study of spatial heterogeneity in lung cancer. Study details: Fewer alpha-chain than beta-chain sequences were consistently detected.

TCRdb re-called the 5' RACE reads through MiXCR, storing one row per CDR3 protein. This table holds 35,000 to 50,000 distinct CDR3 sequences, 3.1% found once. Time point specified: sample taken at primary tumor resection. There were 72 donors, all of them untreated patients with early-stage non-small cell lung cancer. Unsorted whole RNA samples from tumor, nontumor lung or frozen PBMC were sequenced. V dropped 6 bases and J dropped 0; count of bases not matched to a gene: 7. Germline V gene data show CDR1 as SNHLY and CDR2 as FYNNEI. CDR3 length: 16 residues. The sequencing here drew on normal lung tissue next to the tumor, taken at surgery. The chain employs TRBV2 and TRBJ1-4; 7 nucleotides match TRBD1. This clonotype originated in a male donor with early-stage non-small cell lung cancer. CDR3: CASRRQGGATNEKLFF. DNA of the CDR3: TGTGCCAGCAGGAGACAGGGAGGAGCAACTAATGAAAAACTGTTTTTT.